The clone carrying this TCR delta chain was counted only a few times. Antigen: not known. These data belong to a study of Vδ1+ human thymocytes. Thymocytes were sorted as CD3+ TCRVdelta1+ TCRVdelta2- after alphabeta T cell depletion. Purity of the sorted Vdelta1+ thymocytes ranged from 98% to 99.6%. Extracted RNA was reverse transcribed into cDNA. Pooled V-gene forward primers with one constant-region reverse primer generated the CDR3 amplicons by multiplex PCR. TCRdb re-called the multiplex PCR reads via CATT. The sample lists about 55,000 delta-chain clones; about 15% were seen once. The CDR3 is 20 amino acids. The V end lost 3 bases, the J end lost 0 bases, and 26 bases lay between the germline ends. Germline CDR1 TSWWSYY, CDR2 QGS. Study findings and constraints: Unlike peripheral blood Vdelta1+ controls, thymic delta-chain sequences included approximately 21% Vdelta2 and few Vdelta3. Thymic TRG and TRD repertoires appeared highly polyclonal. Unexpected Vdelta2 sequences could cause misinterpretation of bulk repertoire data.

V usage is TRDV1 and J usage is TRDJ1; tentatively, D is TRDD3 (6 bases). The sequenced sample was Vdelta1+ gamma-delta thymocytes from the thymus. The subset was: FACS-sorted CD3+ TCRalphabeta- TCRVdelta1+ TCRVdelta2- thymocytes. The TCR sequence derives from a boy younger than two who had congenital heart surgery. The CDR3: CALGEPSRGTHPLYTDKLIF. CDR3 coding DNA: TGTGCTCTTGGGGAGCCTAGTAGGGGGACTCATCCCCTATACACCGATAAACTCATCTTT.